One sample yielded the 6 T cell receptor beta chains listed below, sequenced in a study of regulatory T cells in long-lasting Graves disease (dated by TCRdb to about 2021). Library construction relied on multiplex PCR. TCRdb shows the sequencer as Illumina HiSeq 4000. iRepertoire HTBI primers and Arm-PCR amplification of CDR3 regions were used to construct TCR beta libraries. TCRdb reran the public reads through fastp at Q25 and MiXCR, keeping productive beta chains. Every entry covers one CDR3 protein and lists the most common genes and DNA from its rows. Within this sample are roughly 530,000 distinct CDR3 sequences, with about 16% of them counted one time only. The ten most abundant clones make up approximately 25% of the sample. Sample time point, as interpreted from the label and publication: newly diagnosed GD, antithyroid drugs for less than 3 months. For both TCR sequencing and RNA sequencing, RNA was extracted from PBMCs using TRIzol.

The same sample was also used in a study of T cells in Graves' hyperthyroidism and ophthalmopathy.

Sample: peripheral blood mononuclear cells (PBMCs), taken at new diagnosis, from a patient treated with antithyroid drugs. Source of these receptors: a woman in her forties or fifties with Graves disease. Donor details come from another sample of the same person, matched by shared clones.

Worth noting for this clonotype: A single base separates this from a much larger clone, so it may be a read error. V gene TRBV6-5 combines with J gene TRBJ1-4, with a possible D match to TRBD1 (6 bases). The CDR3 has 17 residues. Germline V lookup: CDR1 MNHEY, CDR2 SVGAGI. CDR3 region: CASSSPVLGATNGKLFF. The CDR3 DNA is TGTGCCAGCAGTTCCCCTGTCTTGGGGGCAACTAATGGAAAACTGTTTTTT.

This clonotype appeared once. This may arise from a read error, as a much more abundant clone is one base away. This chain connects TRBV20-1 to TRBJ1-4; a weak D match, TRBD1 (6 bases). This CDR3 region has 15 residues. Germline loops: CDR1 DFQATT, CDR2 SNEGSKA (reference sequence). The V and J ends lost 3 bases and 6 bases respectively, with 17 bases between them. Here the CDR3 DNA reads TGCAGTGCTAGGGGGCAGGGGTCGACTGATGAAAAACTGTTTTTT. It encodes CSARGQGSTDEKLFF.

This clonotype was counted ten times or more. The chain carries TRBV5-6 and TRBJ1-1, with D possibly matching TRBD1 (5 bases). CDR1 SGHDT and CDR2 YYEEEE come from the germline V gene. The V end lost 4 bases, the J end lost 10 bases, and 17 bases lay between the germline ends. The CDR3 consists of 13 residues. The CDR3 nucleotides are TGTGCCAGCAGCCCGGACACCGCCGGGGCAGCTTTCTTT. This translates into CASSPDTAGAAFF.

This clonotype has a count of ten or more. The chain has TRBV6-2 or TRBV6-3 and TRBJ2-3; a weak D match, TRBD2 (5 bases). Germline V gives CDR1 MNHEY, CDR2 SVGEGT. The CDR3 extends over 16 amino acids. Deletions cut 5 bases from V and 0 bases from J, with 15 bases between. The CDR3 here is CASSEAARSSTDTQYF. For the CDR3, the DNA is TGTGCCAGCAGTGAAGCGGCTAGATCCAGCACAGATACGCAGTATTTT.

This clonotype turned up a few times. The rearrangement uses TRBV3-1 and TRBJ1-5; D not resolved. Germline loops: CDR1 LGHDT, CDR2 YNNKEL (reference sequence). V was cut by 2 bases and J by 6 bases, with 11 bases left in between. The CDR3 is 14 residues long. The CDR3 DNA reads TGTGCCAGCAGCCAATTCGGGCCCGGTCAGCCCCAGCATTTT. Residues: CASSQFGPGQPQHF.

Only a few counts were recorded for this clonotype. The rearrangement links TRBV6-1 to TRBJ2-7; TRBD1 agrees at 8 bases. V trimming: 6 bases; J trimming: 2 bases; junction bases outside the gene matches: 9. Germline assignment: CDR1 MNHNS and CDR2 SASEGT. The length of the CDR3 is 15 residues. CDR3 in amino acids: CASSRQGKGTYEQYF. CDR3 coding DNA: TGTGCCAGCAGCAGACAGGGGAAGGGTACCTACGAGCAGTACTTC.